Sequencing of this TCR beta chain was carried out in a study of cytomegalovirus exposure and HLA in healthy donors. Germline V gives CDR1 MGHRA, CDR2 YSYEKL. CDR3 length: 15 amino acids. Both 60 Vbeta primers and 13 Jbeta primers went into the PCR. Profiled with immunoSEQ multiplex PCR; TCRdb holds only in-frame clones, not every one. The sample lists approximately 80,000 clones; around 72% were seen once. Study observations and caveats: Presence/absence analyses treated sequencing depth as roughly uniform across donors. Altogether, 150 to 200 TCR beta chains were recorded as cytomegalovirus-associated.

Concerning this clone: Its target is unknown. Its ends do not fully match the called genes, so a read error is possible.

The chain carries TRBV4-1 and TRBJ1-1; no clear D gene. The sequenced material came from PBMCs. The source is a woman in her forties in good health and CMV-seropositive. CDR3 protein: CASNQDPKGSTEAFF. The DNA of the CDR3 is TGCGCCAGCAACCAAGACCCGAAAGGGAGCACTGAAGCTTTCTTT.